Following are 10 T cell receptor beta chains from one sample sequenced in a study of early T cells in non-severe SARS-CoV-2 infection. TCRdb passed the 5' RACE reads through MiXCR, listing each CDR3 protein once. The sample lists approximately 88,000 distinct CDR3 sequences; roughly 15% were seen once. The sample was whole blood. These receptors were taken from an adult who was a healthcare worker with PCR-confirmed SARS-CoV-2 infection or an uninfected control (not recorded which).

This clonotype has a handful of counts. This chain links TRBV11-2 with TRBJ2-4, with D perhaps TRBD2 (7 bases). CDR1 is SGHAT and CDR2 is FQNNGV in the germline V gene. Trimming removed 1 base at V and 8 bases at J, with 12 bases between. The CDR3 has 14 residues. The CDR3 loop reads CASSLAGAGDIQYF. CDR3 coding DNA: TGTGCCAGCAGCTTAGCAGGGGCGGGGGACATTCAGTACTTC.

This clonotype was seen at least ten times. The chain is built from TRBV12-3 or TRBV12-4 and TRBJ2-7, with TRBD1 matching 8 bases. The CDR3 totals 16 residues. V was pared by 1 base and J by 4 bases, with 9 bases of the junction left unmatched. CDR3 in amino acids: CASSLGDRSLRYEQYF. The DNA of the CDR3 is TGTGCCAGCAGTTTAGGGGACAGGAGCCTCCGATACGAGCAGTACTTC.

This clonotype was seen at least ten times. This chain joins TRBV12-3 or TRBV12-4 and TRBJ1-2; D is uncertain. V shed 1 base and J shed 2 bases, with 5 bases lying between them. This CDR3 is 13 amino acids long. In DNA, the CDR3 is TGTGCCAGCAGTTTAGGGACCAACTATGGCTACACCTTC. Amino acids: CASSLGTNYGYTF.

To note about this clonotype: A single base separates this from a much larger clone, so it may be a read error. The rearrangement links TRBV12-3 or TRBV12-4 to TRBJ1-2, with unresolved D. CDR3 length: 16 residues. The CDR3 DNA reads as TGTGCCAGCAGTCCAAAACTGGGATCTTATAACTATGGCTGCACCTTC. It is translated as CASSPKLGSYNYGCTF.

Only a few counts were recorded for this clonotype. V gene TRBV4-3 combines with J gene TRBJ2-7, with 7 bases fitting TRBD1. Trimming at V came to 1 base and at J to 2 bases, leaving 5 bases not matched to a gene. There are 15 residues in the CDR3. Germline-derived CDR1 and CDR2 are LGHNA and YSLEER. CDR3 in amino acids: CASSQGRQGAYEQYF. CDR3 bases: TGCGCCAGCAGCCAAGGCCGCCAGGGGGCCTACGAGCAGTACTTC.

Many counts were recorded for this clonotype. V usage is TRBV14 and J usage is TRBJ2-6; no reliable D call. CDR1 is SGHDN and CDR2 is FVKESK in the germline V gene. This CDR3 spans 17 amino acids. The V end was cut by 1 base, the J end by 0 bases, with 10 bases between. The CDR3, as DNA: TGTGCCAGCAGCCAAGTGGCAGGCCGCTCTGGGGCCAACGTCCTGACTTTC. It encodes CASSQVAGRSGANVLTF.

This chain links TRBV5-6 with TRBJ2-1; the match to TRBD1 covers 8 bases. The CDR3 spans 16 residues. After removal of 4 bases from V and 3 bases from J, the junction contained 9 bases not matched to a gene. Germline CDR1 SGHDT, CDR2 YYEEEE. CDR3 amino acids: CASSPADRGFYNEQFF. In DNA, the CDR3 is TGTGCCAGCAGCCCTGCTGACAGGGGTTTCTACAATGAGCAGTTCTTC.

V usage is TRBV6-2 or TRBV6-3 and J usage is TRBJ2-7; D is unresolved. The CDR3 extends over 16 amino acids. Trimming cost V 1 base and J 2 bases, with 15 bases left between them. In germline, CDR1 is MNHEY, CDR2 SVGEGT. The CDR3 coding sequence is TGTGCCAGCAGTTACTATGGTCCGGGCAACACCTACGAGCAGTACTTC. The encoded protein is CASSYYGPGNTYEQYF.

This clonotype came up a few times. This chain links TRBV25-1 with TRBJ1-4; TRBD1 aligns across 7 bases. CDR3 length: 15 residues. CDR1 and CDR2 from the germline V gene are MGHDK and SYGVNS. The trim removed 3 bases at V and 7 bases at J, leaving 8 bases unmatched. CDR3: CASSEPGRQGEKLFF. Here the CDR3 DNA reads TGTGCCAGCAGTGAGCCGGGGCGACAGGGTGAAAAACTGTTTTTT.

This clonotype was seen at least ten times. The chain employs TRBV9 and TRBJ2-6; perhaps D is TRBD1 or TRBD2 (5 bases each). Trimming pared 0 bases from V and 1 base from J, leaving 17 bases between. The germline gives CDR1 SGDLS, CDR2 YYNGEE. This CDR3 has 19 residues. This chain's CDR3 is CASSVGVRGRTSGANVLTF. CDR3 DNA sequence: TGTGCCAGCAGCGTAGGCGTTAGGGGCAGGACTTCTGGGGCCAACGTCCTGACTTTC.